This entry features one TCR beta chain sequence. Per the germline V gene, CDR1 is SGHNT and CDR2 is YENEEA. The CDR3 has 12 residues. Trimming took off 5 bases at V and 5 bases at J, with 9 bases between the two ends. The protocol was immunoSEQ multiplex PCR, while the TCRdb copy is restricted to in-frame clones and leaves out a portion. This sample has about 320,000 clones, with around 90% found just once. This entry comes from a study of blood T cell repertoires in COVID-19. The material sequenced was PBMCs or T cells enriched from blood (not recorded which). The receptor comes from a man in his sixties who had recovered from COVID-19. The gene calls are TRBV11-3 and TRBJ1-1, with D perhaps TRBD1 (6 bases). CDR3 bases: TGTGCCAGCAGCAAACAGGGAACTGAAGCTTTCTTT. Translated: CASSKQGTEAFF.